Following are 2 T cell receptor beta chains from one sample sequenced in a study of T cell responses to AZD1222 COVID-19 vaccine. Profiling relied on immunoSEQ multiplex PCR, and the TCRdb table lists in-frame clones only, not all of them. The sample consists of roughly 120,000 clones, 80% to 90% of them appearing once. The sequences come from peripheral blood, collected on day 0 of AZD1222 vaccination. These receptors were collected from an adult in good health.

J is TRBJ1-5 and V is TRBV19; 9 nucleotides match TRBD1. Germline CDR1 LNHDA, CDR2 SQIVND (reference sequence). The CDR3 is made up of 16 amino acids. Germline trimming cut 4 bases from V and 5 bases from J; bases unmatched to any gene: 9. CDR3 bases: TGTGCCAGTAGTAGAAAACAGGGGGCCGAGTATCAGCCCCAGCATTTT. This encodes CASSRKQGAEYQPQHF.

The V and J genes are TRBV7-3 and TRBJ2-2, with a possible D match to TRBD1 (5 bases). Germline CDR1 SGHTA, CDR2 FQGTGA. The CDR3 contains 13 residues. V lost 6 bases, J lost 5 bases, and 10 bases lay in between. In nucleotides, the CDR3 is TGTGCCAGCAGACAACCAGGGACCGGGGAGCTGTTTTTT. It specifies CASRQPGTGELFF.